The TCR beta chain under discussion was sequenced for a study of cytomegalovirus exposure and HLA in healthy donors. Researchers ran the PCR with 60 Vbeta and 13 Jbeta primers. Here immunoSEQ multiplex PCR was the method, and the copy in TCRdb shows in-frame clones only, minus some. This sample yields about 130,000 clones, of which about 70% are seen a single time; 7.3% belongs to the top ten. Germline lookup yields CDR1 SGHVS and CDR2 FQNEAQ. The CDR3 spans 14 residues. Trimming took 4 bases from V and 4 from J, leaving 11 bases between them. General study results and limits: Follow-up analysis later connected one missense variant in DCLRE1C with trimming of TCR beta V- and J-genes. Presence/absence analyses assumed roughly uniform sequencing depth across donors, which may not hold.

A word on this clone: Its antigen is undetermined.

The chain couples TRBV7-8 to TRBJ1-5; D not resolved. The TCR originated in a male donor in good health and CMV-seronegative. The sequenced sample was PBMCs. CDR3 amino acids: CASSSLAQNQPQHF. CDR3 nucleotides: TGTGCCAGCAGCTCACTCGCCCAAAATCAGCCCCAGCATTTT. The whole variable domain, filled in from reference TRBV7-8 and TRBJ1-5, reads GAGVSQSPRYKVAKRGQDVALRCDPISGHVSLFWYQQALGQGPEFLTYFQNEAQLDKSGLPSDRFFAERPEGSVSTLKIQRTQQEDSAVYLCASSSLAQNQPQHFGDGTRLSIL.